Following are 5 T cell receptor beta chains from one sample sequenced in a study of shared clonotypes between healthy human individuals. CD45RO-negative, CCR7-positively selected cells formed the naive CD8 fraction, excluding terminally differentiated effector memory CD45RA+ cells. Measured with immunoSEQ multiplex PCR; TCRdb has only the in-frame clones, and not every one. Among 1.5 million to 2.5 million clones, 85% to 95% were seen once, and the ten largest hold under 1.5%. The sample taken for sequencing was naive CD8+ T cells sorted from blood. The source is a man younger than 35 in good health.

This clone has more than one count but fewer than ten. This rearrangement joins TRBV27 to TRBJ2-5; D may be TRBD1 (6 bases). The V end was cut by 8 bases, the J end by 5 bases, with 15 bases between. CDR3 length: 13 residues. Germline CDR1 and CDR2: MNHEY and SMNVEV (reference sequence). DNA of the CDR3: TGTGCCAGCCGGGACATCCTGTCGGAGACCCAGTACTTC. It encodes CASRDILSETQYF.

CDR3 region: CASSQERASGANVLTF. CDR3 coding DNA: TGCGCCAGCAGCCAGGAGAGGGCCTCTGGGGCCAACGTCCTGACTTTC. This sequence joins TRBV4-1 and TRBJ2-6, with D perhaps TRBD2 (5 bases). In germline, CDR1 is MGHRA, CDR2 YSYEKL. Trimming removed 3 bases from V and 0 bases from J, with 9 bases in between. CDR3 length equals 16 residues.

CDR3: CASGLAGDFYEQYF. DNA for the CDR3: TGTGCCAGCGGACTAGCGGGGGACTTCTACGAGCAGTACTTC. The chain uses TRBV2 and TRBJ2-7, with 13 positions matching TRBD2. CDR1 SNHLY and CDR2 FYNNEI come from the germline V gene. The CDR3 is 14 residues long. V shed 8 bases and J 3 bases; nucleotides not matched to a gene: 4.

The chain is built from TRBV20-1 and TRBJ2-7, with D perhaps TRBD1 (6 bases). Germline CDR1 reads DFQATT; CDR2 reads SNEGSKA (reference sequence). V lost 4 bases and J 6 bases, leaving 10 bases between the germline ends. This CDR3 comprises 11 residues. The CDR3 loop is CSAKQGVEQYF. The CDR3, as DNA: TGCAGTGCTAAACAGGGAGTCGAGCAGTACTTC.

The CDR3 region has the DNA TGTGCCAGCAGCCTCCGGGACAGGTTCTATGGCTACACCTTC. Its protein product is CASSLRDRFYGYTF. The chain uses TRBV13 and TRBJ1-2; 8 bases map to TRBD1. Germline assignment: CDR1 PRHDT and CDR2 FYEKMQ (reference sequence). CDR3 length equals 14 residues. Trimming cost V 5 bases and J 4 bases; bases outside gene matches: 6.